The 29 T cell receptor beta chains below all came from one sample that was sequenced in a study of identical twins' blood T cells. Each CDR3 protein gets one entry after TCRdb re-called the 5' RACE reads with MiXCR. This table holds around 380,000 distinct CDR3 sequences, 28% found once. Sample: PBMCs. Receptors were obtained from a woman aged 18 to 49 in good health.

As regards this clonotype: A much larger clone differs by one base, so this may be a read error. V is TRBV20-1 and J is TRBJ1-5, with D unclear. Germline CDR1 and CDR2: DFQATT and SNEGSKA (reference sequence). The CDR3 runs to 12 residues. Trimming stripped 1 base from V and 0 bases from J, with 1 base between. The CDR3 DNA reads TGCAGTGCTAGAGTTAGCAATCAGCCCCAGCATTTT. This translates into CSARVSNQPQHF.

The chain employs TRBV6-2 or TRBV6-3 and TRBJ1-2, with D perhaps matching TRBD1 (5 bases). CDR1 and CDR2 from the germline V gene are MNHEY and SVGEGT. Trimming pared 6 bases from V and 4 bases from J, leaving 15 bases between. The CDR3 sequence is 14 residues long. CDR3 DNA sequence: TGTGCCAGCAGGCTCGACAGCGAGTTCTATGGCTACACCTTC. It translates to CASRLDSEFYGYTF.

V is TRBV11-2 and J is TRBJ1-1; D unresolved. Between the trimmed V and J ends, which lost 1 base and 5 bases, there was a span of 11 bases. Germline V gene sequence: CDR1 SGHAT, CDR2 FQNNGV. The CDR3 has 14 amino acids. CDR3 loop: CASSLGRGITEAFF. CDR3 in DNA: TGTGCCAGCAGCTTAGGCCGGGGAATAACTGAAGCTTTCTTT.

In this sample, this clonotype turned up a few times. J is TRBJ2-5 and V is TRBV7-2; the D is unclear. CDR3 length: 14 amino acids. CDR1 and CDR2 from the germline V gene are SGHTA and FQGNSA. Trimming removed 5 bases at V and 1 base at J, with 11 bases between. DNA of the CDR3: TGTGCCAGCAGCCCCCTGAAATCCCAAGAGACCCAGTACTTC. This translates into CASSPLKSQETQYF.

With respect to this clonotype: Relative to the germline gene, one junction end is altered; a read error may explain this. The rearrangement joins TRBV20-1 to TRBJ1-2, with no clear D. This CDR3 has 12 residues. The germline V gene encodes CDR1 DFQATT and CDR2 SNEGSKA (reference sequence). CDR3 protein: CSAHPPQLREVF. The DNA for the CDR3 is TGCAGTGCTCATCCGCCTCAATTGAGAGAGGTTTTC.

The chain carries TRBV7-9 and TRBJ2-4; 7 positions match TRBD1. The CDR3 has 14 residues. J was trimmed by 5 bases and V by 4 bases; bases with no gene match: 5. Germline V gene data show CDR1 as SEHNR and CDR2 as FQNEAQ (reference sequence). CDR3: CASSSGTDQNIQYF. The CDR3 DNA follows: TGTGCCAGCAGCTCCGGGACAGATCAAAACATTCAGTACTTC.

The chain joins TRBV12-5 to TRBJ1-5; no firm D call. Looked up from germline, CDR1 is LGHNT and CDR2 is FRNRAP. V was trimmed by 3 bases and J by 0 bases, leaving 0 bases between them. CDR3 length equals 12 residues. CDR3 nucleotides: TGTGCTAGTGGTTTTAGCAATCAGCCCCAGCATTTT. Protein product: CASGFSNQPQHF.

The chain links TRBV29-1 to TRBJ2-1; 9 nucleotides line up with TRBD2. The trim removed 7 bases at V and 10 bases at J, leaving 5 bases unmatched. The CDR3 consists of 11 residues. Per the germline V gene, CDR1 is SQVTM and CDR2 is ANQGSEA. CDR3 nucleotide sequence: TGCAGCGCATCTAGCGGGACAGAGCAGTTCTTC. Translating it yields CSASSGTEQFF.

Comment on this clonotype: A much larger clone lies a single base off, so this may be a read error. V is TRBV5-1 and J is TRBJ2-3; TRBD2 aligns across 9 bases. Germline assignment: CDR1 SGHRS and CDR2 YFSETQ. The CDR3 extends over 16 amino acids. CDR3 sequence (DNA): TGCGCCAACAGCTTGTCGCGGACTAGCGTCACAGATACGCAGTATTTT. Protein sequence: CANSLSRTSVTDTQYF.

V usage is TRBV29-1 and J usage is TRBJ2-5; the D gene could be TRBD1 or TRBD2 (5 bases each). Germline CDR1 is SQVTM and CDR2 is ANQGSEA. The CDR3 runs 13 residues. The V end was cut by 6 bases, the J end by 4 bases, with 15 bases between. In DNA, the CDR3 is TGCAGCGTCCCGGGGCTAGTAGCAGAGACCCAGTACTTC. Encoded protein: CSVPGLVAETQYF.

V and J are TRBV5-1 and TRBJ1-1; D might be TRBD1 (5 bases). This CDR3 region has 12 residues. The germline CDR1 and CDR2 sequences are SGHRS and YFSETQ. V was shortened by 4 bases and J by 5 bases, with 9 bases between the two germline ends. CDR3 region: CASSRTWTEAFF. The CDR3, as DNA: TGCGCCAGCAGCCGGACATGGACTGAAGCTTTCTTT.

The sample holds a few counts of this clonotype. The chain links TRBV9 to TRBJ2-3; D call uncertain. The CDR3 totals 15 residues. The germline CDR1 and CDR2 sequences are SGDLS and YYNGEE. V lost 2 bases and J 0 bases, leaving 10 bases between the germline ends. CDR3 in DNA: TGTGCCAGCAGCGTTTGGGCGAAAAGCACAGATACGCAGTATTTT. This sequence encodes CASSVWAKSTDTQYF.

V gene TRBV9 combines with J gene TRBJ1-4; D might be TRBD1 (5 bases). The CDR3 covers 15 residues. Germline V gives CDR1 SGDLS, CDR2 YYNGEE. V gave up 4 bases and J gave up 1 base, with 11 bases separating them. The CDR3 sequence is CASSLSGKTNEKLFF. The DNA for the CDR3 is TGTGCCAGCAGCCTCTCAGGGAAAACTAATGAAAAACTGTTTTTT.

The V call is TRBV5-1, the J call TRBJ2-1, with D hard to call. With 5 bases removed from V and 5 bases from J, the gap between germline ends came to 14 bases. The CDR3 is 14 residues long. Germline V gives CDR1 SGHRS, CDR2 YFSETQ. The CDR3 reads CASRDGYSNNEQFF. CDR3 nucleotide sequence: TGCGCCAGCAGAGACGGATACTCTAACAATGAGCAGTTCTTC.

The chain carries TRBV4-3 and TRBJ1-2; TRBD1 matches at 7 bases. The CDR3 has 14 residues. The ends lost 0 bases at V and 4 bases at J; junction bases unmatched: 2. Per germline, CDR1 LGHNA and CDR2 YSLEER. CDR3 nucleotides: TGCGCCAGCAGCCAAGATAGGGACAGCTATGGCTACACCTTC. Its translation is CASSQDRDSYGYTF.

Written as DNA, the CDR3 is TGTGCCAGCAGCTTTGGACTAGCGGGGGTATTGGAGCTGTTTTTT. Protein: CASSFGLAGVLELFF. The genes are TRBV11-1 and TRBJ2-2, with TRBD2 identical over 13 bases. CDR1 is SGHAT, CDR2 FQDESV, per germline (reference sequence). V lost 3 bases to trimming and J lost 10 bases; unmatched junction nucleotides: 5. The CDR3 is 15 amino acids.

For this clonotype: This sequence may be a read error, since a much larger clone differs from it by one base. The gene calls are TRBV20-1 and TRBJ1-2; D might be TRBD1 (6 bases). Germline CDR1 DFQATT, CDR2 SNEGSKA (reference sequence). Trimming took off 5 bases at V and 7 bases at J, with 29 bases between the two ends. The CDR3 loop spans 17 amino acids. The CDR3 region is CSALTGLGQKYSGGYTF. In DNA, the CDR3 is TGCAGTGCTCTCACCGGACTAGGACAGAAGTATTCGGGTGGCTACACCTTC.

This clonotype was detected many times. V is TRBV4-1 and J is TRBJ1-4; D unclear. This CDR3 has 12 residues. Trimming pared 2 bases from V and 10 bases from J, leaving 8 bases between. Germline V gives CDR1 MGHRA, CDR2 YSYEKL. CDR3 region: CASSQIVGKLFF. The CDR3 DNA follows: TGCGCCAGCAGCCAAATCGTTGGAAAACTGTTTTTT.

The chain carries TRBV7-9 and TRBJ2-1, with D perhaps TRBD1 or TRBD2 (5 bases each). V was clipped by 4 bases and J by 8 bases, with 21 bases between them. The CDR3 length is 16 residues. CDR1 is SEHNR and CDR2 is FQNEAQ in the germline V gene (reference sequence). CDR3 coding DNA: TGTGCCAGCAGCTCCGTCGAGGGGCCTCATATTCATGAGCAGTTCTTC. As protein: CASSSVEGPHIHEQFF.

Details on this clonotype: A junction boundary mismatches the germline segment, possibly from a read error. The chain combines TRBV20-1 with TRBJ1-1; the D is unclear. CDR3 length: 11 amino acids. The germline gives CDR1 DFQATT, CDR2 SNEGSKA (reference sequence). The CDR3 reads CSHGRNSEAFF. In DNA, the CDR3 is TGCAGTCACGGGAGGAACAGTGAAGCTTTCTTT.

This clonotype has a handful of counts. The genes are TRBV19 and TRBJ1-4; D uncertain. Per the germline V gene, CDR1 is LNHDA and CDR2 is SQIVND (reference sequence). The CDR3 length is 14 residues. Trimming removed 3 bases at V and 0 bases at J, with 5 bases between. CDR3 protein: CASSMGTTNEKLFF. CDR3 sequence (DNA): TGTGCCAGTAGTATGGGTACAACTAATGAAAAACTGTTTTTT.

This clonotype appeared once. This may be a read error, as it is one base from a much larger clone. The chain couples TRBV29-1 to TRBJ1-3, with D possibly matching TRBD1 (5 bases). The CDR3 is 12 amino acids. The germline V gene encodes CDR1 SQVTM and CDR2 ANQGSEA. Trimming took 3 bases from V and 12 from J, leaving 15 bases between them. The CDR3 DNA reads TGCAGCGTTGACGACAGTTTGGACATCATATATTTT. Protein: CSVDDSLDIIYF. Combining the CDR3 with reference TRBV29-1 and TRBJ1-3 gives the whole variable domain SAVISQKPSRDICQRGTSLTIQCQVDSQVTMMFWYRQQPGQSLTLIATANQGSEATYESGFVIDKFPISRPNLTFSTLTVSNMSPEDSSIYLCSVDDSLDIIYFGEGSWLTVV.

The chain couples TRBV20-1 to TRBJ1-6; D possibly corresponds to TRBD1 (6 bases). From germline, CDR1 is DFQATT and CDR2 SNEGSKA (reference sequence). The V gene lost 4 bases and the J gene lost 7 bases, with 11 bases spanning the gap. This CDR3 contains 13 residues. CDR3 bases: TGCAGTGCTACCGGGGGCGGGAATTCACCCCTCCACTTT. This encodes CSATGGGNSPLHF.

This clonotype was recorded only once. The V and J genes are TRBV6-2 or TRBV6-3 and TRBJ2-1; 8 nucleotides line up with TRBD2. The CDR3 extends over 15 amino acids. The germline CDR1 and CDR2 sequences are MNHEY and SVGEGT. The V segment lost 2 bases and the J segment 5 bases; nucleotides outside the gene matches: 5. CDR3 residues: CASSYRPTSDNEQFF. CDR3 bases: TGTGCCAGCAGTTACCGCCCGACTAGCGACAATGAGCAGTTCTTC.

This clonotype appeared a few times. The genes are TRBV11-2 and TRBJ2-3; D possibly corresponds to TRBD2 (6 bases). CDR3 length: 16 residues. V was trimmed by 1 base and J by 0 bases, leaving 11 bases between them. Per the germline V gene, CDR1 is SGHAT and CDR2 is FQNNGV. CDR3 nucleotides: TGTGCCAGCAGCTTAGTGTCGGGGACTAGCACAGATACGCAGTATTTT. Amino acids: CASSLVSGTSTDTQYF.

As regards this clonotype: This may stem from a read error, because a much larger clone lies one nucleotide away. The rearrangement joins TRBV10-2 to TRBJ1-5; D gene unclear. The CDR3 is 15 residues long. Looked up from germline, CDR1 is WSHSY and CDR2 is SAAADI. The CDR3 reads CASSVSGGSSQPQHF. Written as DNA, the CDR3 is TGCGCCAGCAGTGTATCGGGAGGTAGCAGTCAGCCCCAGCATTTT.

In its sample, this clonotype was seen a few times. The chain couples TRBV4-2 to TRBJ1-1, with D unresolved. V lost 3 bases and J lost 3, with 8 bases in between. CDR3 length: 13 amino acids. Germline CDR1 and CDR2: LGHNA and YNFKEQ. The CDR3 DNA is TGTGCCAGCAGCCACCGACAAGACACTGAAGCTTTCTTT. This encodes CASSHRQDTEAFF.

This clonotype was observed a handful of times. The genes are TRBV30 and TRBJ1-5; D remains ambiguous. CDR1 and CDR2 (germline): GTSNPN, SVGIG (reference sequence). Trimming took off 3 bases at V and 7 bases at J, with 13 bases between the two ends. The CDR3 is made up of 13 amino acids. The DNA for the CDR3 is TGTGCCTGGAGCCCCGACTGGATCCAGCCCCAGCATTTT. This gives the protein CAWSPDWIQPQHF.

The J gene is TRBJ2-4, the V gene TRBV11-2, with 8 bases identical to TRBD1. There are 14 residues in the CDR3. V was pared by 7 bases and J by 8 bases, with 10 bases of the junction left unmatched. Germline CDR1 reads SGHAT; CDR2 reads FQNNGV. The CDR3 DNA reads as TGTGCCAGCACCTCCCCGGACAGGGACCACATTCAGTACTTC. Residues: CASTSPDRDHIQYF.